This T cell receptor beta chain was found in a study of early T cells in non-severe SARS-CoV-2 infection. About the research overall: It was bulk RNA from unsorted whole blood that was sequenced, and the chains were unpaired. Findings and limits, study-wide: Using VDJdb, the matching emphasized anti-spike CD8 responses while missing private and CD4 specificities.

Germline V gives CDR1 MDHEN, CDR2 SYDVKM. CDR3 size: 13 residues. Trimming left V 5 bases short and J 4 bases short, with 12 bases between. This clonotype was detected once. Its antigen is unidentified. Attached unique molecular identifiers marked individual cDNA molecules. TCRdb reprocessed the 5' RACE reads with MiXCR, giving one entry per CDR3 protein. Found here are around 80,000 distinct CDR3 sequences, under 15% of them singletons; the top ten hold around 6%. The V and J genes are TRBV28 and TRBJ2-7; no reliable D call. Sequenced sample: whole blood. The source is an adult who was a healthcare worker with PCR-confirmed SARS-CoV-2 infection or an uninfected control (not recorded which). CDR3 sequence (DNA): TGTGCCAGCAGTCGGTACTTAGGGTACGAGCAGTACTTC. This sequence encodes CASSRYLGYEQYF.